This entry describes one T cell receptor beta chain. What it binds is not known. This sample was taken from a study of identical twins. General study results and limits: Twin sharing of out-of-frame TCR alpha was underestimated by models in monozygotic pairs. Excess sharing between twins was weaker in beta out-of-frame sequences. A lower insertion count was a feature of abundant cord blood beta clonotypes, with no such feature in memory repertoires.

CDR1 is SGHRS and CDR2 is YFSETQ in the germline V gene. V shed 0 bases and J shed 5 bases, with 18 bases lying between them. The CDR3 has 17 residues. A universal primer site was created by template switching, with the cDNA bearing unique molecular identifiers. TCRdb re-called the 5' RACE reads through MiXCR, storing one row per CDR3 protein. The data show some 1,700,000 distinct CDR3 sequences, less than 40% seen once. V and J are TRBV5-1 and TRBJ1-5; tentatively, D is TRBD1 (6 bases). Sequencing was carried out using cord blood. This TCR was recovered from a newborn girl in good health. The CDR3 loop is CASSLAPRGAGDQPQHF. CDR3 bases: TGCGCCAGCAGCTTGGCCCCTAGGGGGGCAGGGGATCAGCCCCAGCATTTT.